The 18 T cell receptor beta chains in this list originate from one sample, sequenced in a study of T cells after yellow fever vaccination. MiXCR, run by TCRdb on the 5' RACE reads, gives a single entry per CDR3 protein. The data hold around 350,000 distinct CDR3 sequences, with roughly 6.2% observed a single time. The source was PBMCs, collected 5 days after the yellow fever booster vaccination. These receptors were taken from a man between 25 and 39 years old who received the YFV17D yellow fever vaccine.

This clonotype was seen at least ten times. V gene TRBV7-2 combines with J gene TRBJ1-5; D not certain. The V and J ends lost 0 bases and 7 bases respectively, with 7 bases between them. Germline V lookup: CDR1 SGHTA, CDR2 FQGNSA. The CDR3 spans 13 residues. This chain's CDR3 is CASSLAVGQPQHF. CDR3 bases: TGTGCCAGCAGCTTAGCGGTGGGGCAGCCCCAGCATTTT. Complete variable domain (other parts from reference TRBV7-2 and TRBJ1-5): GAGVSQSPSNKVTEKGKDVELRCDPISGHTALYWYRQSLGQGLEFLIYFQGNSAPDKSGLPSDRFSAERTGGSVSTLTIQRTQQEDSAVYLCASSLAVGQPQHFGDGTRLSIL.

This clonotype appeared many times. The rearrangement joins TRBV7-9 to TRBJ2-3; D is unclear. The CDR3 is made up of 14 amino acids. The V end was cut by 2 bases, the J end by 0 bases, with 6 bases between. Germline-derived CDR1 and CDR2 are SEHNR and FQNEAQ (reference sequence). The CDR3, as DNA: TGTGCCAGCAGCTTAAGTCTTAGCACAGATACGCAGTATTTT. The encoded protein is CASSLSLSTDTQYF.

This clonotype was seen many times. The chain joins TRBV28 to TRBJ2-7; D tentatively reads TRBD1 or TRBD2 (5 bases each). V was clipped by 6 bases and J by 1 base, with 16 bases between them. There are 15 residues in the CDR3. CDR1 is MDHEN, CDR2 SYDVKM, per germline. CDR3 DNA: TGTGCCAGCAGAACCGACGGGACGGGATCCTACGAGCAGTACTTC. Its protein is CASRTDGTGSYEQYF.

This clonotype was counted ten times or more. The J gene is TRBJ1-2, the V gene TRBV12-3 or TRBV12-4; D might be TRBD1 (5 bases). The CDR3 runs to 18 residues. The V gene lost 1 base and the J gene lost 5 bases, with 23 bases spanning the gap. CDR3 residues: CASSLGIVLLQGVYGYTF. CDR3 nucleotides: TGTGCCAGCAGTTTAGGGATCGTCCTTCTTCAAGGGGTGTATGGCTACACCTTC.

This clonotype was recorded many times. V gene TRBV4-2 combines with J gene TRBJ2-5, with 7 bases fitting TRBD2. Germline V gene sequence: CDR1 LGHNA, CDR2 YNFKEQ. The CDR3 has 14 amino acids. V was pared by 0 bases and J by 5 bases, with 3 bases of the junction left unmatched. Written as DNA, the CDR3 is TGTGCCAGCAGCCAAGAGCGGGGGTGGGAGACCCAGTACTTC. Protein product: CASSQERGWETQYF.

This clonotype was seen a few times. The CDR3 sequence is CASSQVLLGTDTQYF. The CDR3 DNA follows: TGCGCCAGCAGCCAAGTTCTCCTAGGAACAGATACGCAGTATTTT. The V and J genes are TRBV4-3 and TRBJ2-3; D call uncertain. Germline assignment: CDR1 LGHNA and CDR2 YSLEER. Deletions cut 1 base from V and 3 bases from J, with 11 bases between. This CDR3 has 15 residues.

This clonotype was observed a few times. The chain links TRBV7-8 to TRBJ2-6, with 7 bases lining up with TRBD1. This CDR3 is built from 15 residues. Germline CDR1 reads SGHVS; CDR2 reads FQNEAQ. J was trimmed by 2 bases and V by 5 bases; bases with no gene match: 3. This CDR3 reads CASSRTGAGANVLTF. In DNA, the CDR3 is TGTGCCAGCAGCCGGACAGGCGCTGGGGCCAACGTCCTGACTTTC.

The V and J genes are TRBV10-1 and TRBJ2-1; 8 nucleotides match TRBD2. The junction had 6 bases not matched to a gene; V was cut back by 5 bases and J by 9 bases. This CDR3 has 13 amino acids. The germline V gene encodes CDR1 WNHNN and CDR2 SYGVQD (reference sequence). The CDR3 sequence: CASSRPGGGEQFF. The CDR3 nucleotides are TGCGCCAGCAGTCGCCCGGGGGGGGGTGAGCAGTTCTTC.

This clonotype was seen a handful of times. The chain carries TRBV29-1 and TRBJ2-1; 9 positions agree with TRBD1. The CDR3 length is 15 residues. The germline CDR1 and CDR2 sequences are SQVTM and ANQGSEA. The V gene end was trimmed by 4 bases and the J gene end by 5 bases; junction bases not matched to a gene: 9. CDR3 loop: CSVGTGTGTHNEQFF. The CDR3 nucleotides are TGCAGCGTTGGGACCGGGACAGGGACTCACAATGAGCAGTTCTTC.

Many counts were recorded for this clonotype. The rearrangement joins TRBV7-8 to TRBJ2-5, with 7 bases that match TRBD1. Germline V gene lookup returns CDR1 SGHVS and CDR2 FQNEAQ. The CDR3 runs to 15 residues. Trimming cost V 4 bases and J 2 bases; bases outside gene matches: 7. The CDR3 loop is CASSSRDSRQETQYF. The CDR3 nucleotides are TGTGCCAGCAGCTCACGGGACAGCCGACAAGAGACCCAGTACTTC. The full variable domain, with the rest looked up from reference TRBV7-8 and TRBJ2-5, is GAGVSQSPRYKVAKRGQDVALRCDPISGHVSLFWYQQALGQGPEFLTYFQNEAQLDKSGLPSDRFFAERPEGSVSTLKIQRTQQEDSAVYLCASSSRDSRQETQYFGPGTRLLVL.

The table lists this clonotype with a few counts. The chain combines TRBV19 with TRBJ2-1, with a weak D call TRBD2 (6 bases). Trimming cost V 5 bases and J 2 bases, with 13 bases left between them. CDR1 and CDR2 from the germline V gene are LNHDA and SQIVND (reference sequence). CDR3 length: 15 amino acids. This chain's CDR3 is CASSLRGAAYNEQFF. CDR3 bases: TGTGCCAGTAGTCTCCGCGGGGCCGCCTACAATGAGCAGTTCTTC.

This clonotype was picked up a small number of times. The chain recombines TRBV7-8 with TRBJ1-2; TRBD1 is a possible D gene (5 bases). This CDR3 is 13 amino acids long. The germline CDR1 and CDR2 sequences are SGHVS and FQNEAQ. Trimming pared 5 bases from V and 4 bases from J, leaving 11 bases between. The CDR3 DNA sequence: TGTGCCAGCAGCGAGGGACGGGGCTATGGCTACACCTTC. Translated, it gives CASSEGRGYGYTF.

This clonotype was seen only a few times. The genes are TRBV20-1 and TRBJ1-5; 7 positions agree with TRBD1. After removal of 3 bases from V and 0 bases from J, the junction contained 14 bases not matched to a gene. The CDR3 consists of 18 residues. CDR1 and CDR2 (germline): DFQATT, SNEGSKA (reference sequence). The CDR3 nucleotides are TGCAGTGCTAGCCCCGGCCGGGACAGACGCTATAGCAATCAGCCCCAGCATTTT. It encodes CSASPGRDRRYSNQPQHF.

The chain is built from TRBV5-4 and TRBJ2-3; D is uncertain. CDR3 length: 13 residues. Trimming cost V 4 bases and J 4 bases, with 10 bases left between them. From germline, CDR1 is SGHNT and CDR2 YYREEE (reference sequence). This chain's CDR3 is CASSRAGPDTQYF. The CDR3 nucleotides are TGTGCCAGCAGCCGAGCCGGGCCAGATACGCAGTATTTT. Full variable domain (missing parts from reference TRBV5-4 and TRBJ2-3): ETGVTQSPTHLIKTRGQQVTLRCSSQSGHNTVSWYQQALGQGPQFIFQYYREEENGRGNFPPRFSGLQFPNYSSELNVNALELDDSALYLCASSRAGPDTQYFGPGTRLTVL.

This clonotype was recorded a few times. This chain links TRBV6-2 or TRBV6-3 with TRBJ2-7; D tentatively reads TRBD1 or TRBD2 (5 bases each). This CDR3 has 16 amino acids. Trimming left V 7 bases short and J 4 bases short, with 23 bases between. From germline, CDR1 is MNHEY and CDR2 SVGEGT. In DNA form, the CDR3 reads TGTGCCAGCACTTCCACAGCTCCCGGGGACCTTTACGAGCAGTACTTC. It codes for CASTSTAPGDLYEQYF.

This clonotype was counted many times. The chain has TRBV2 and TRBJ2-7, with TRBD2 matching over 10 bases. Germline V gives CDR1 SNHLY, CDR2 FYNNEI. The ends lost 4 bases at V and 1 base at J; junction bases unmatched: 1. CDR3 length equals 14 residues. The CDR3 DNA reads as TGTGCCAGCAGTGGGACTAGCGGTTCCTACGAGCAGTACTTC. Translating it yields CASSGTSGSYEQYF.

The V gene is TRBV20-1, the J gene TRBJ1-1; the match to TRBD1 covers 7 bases. This CDR3 spans 16 amino acids. V shed 0 bases and J 2 bases; nucleotides not matched to a gene: 9. Germline values: CDR1 DFQATT, CDR2 SNEGSKA (reference sequence). The CDR3 loop reads CSARDPQGDSNTEAFF. In nucleotides, the CDR3 is TGCAGTGCTAGAGATCCGCAGGGGGATAGTAACACTGAAGCTTTCTTT.

Concerning this clonotype: At one end, the junction sequence differs from germline, possibly due to a read error. The chain couples TRBV4-3 to TRBJ2-2, with TRBD2 matching over 14 bases. Germline CDR1 LGHNA, CDR2 YSLEER. This CDR3 is built from 18 residues. The CDR3 DNA follows: TGCGCCAGCAACCAAGAACGACTAGCGGGAGGGTTCACCGGGGAGCTGTTTTTT. This encodes CASNQERLAGGFTGELFF.